Presented here are 7 T cell receptor beta chains from one specimen sequenced in a study of monozygotic twins with inflammatory bowel disease. TCRdb reprocessed the 5' RACE reads; each CDR3 protein has one entry and no DNA is given. The sample yields just over 300,000 distinct CDR3 sequences, of which the top ten take up 5.6%. What was sequenced was blood. These receptors all stem from a human donor with ulcerative colitis or Crohn's disease, or a healthy co-twin of an affected twin (not recorded which).

The V gene is TRBV7-2, the J gene TRBJ2-1; there is no DNA to check the TCRdb D call of TRBD2. Germline V CDR1 and CDR2: SGHTA, FQGNSA. CDR3 size: 17 residues. The chain's CDR3 is CASSLAVLAGDLNEQFF.

The chain is built from TRBV6-2 or TRBV6-3 and TRBJ2-7; with no DNA, the TCRdb D assignment of TRBD1 cannot be verified. The CDR3 contains 17 residues. Germline lookup yields CDR1 MNHEY and CDR2 SVGEGT. This chain's CDR3 is CASSYGALGSSPYEQYF.

This chain uses TRBV7-9 with TRBJ2-6. The CDR3 length is 15 residues. Germline V gene lookup returns CDR1 SEHNR and CDR2 FQNEAQ (reference sequence). The CDR3 loop reads CASSLDSFWANVLTF.

J is TRBJ2-6 and V is TRBV9; TCRdb's D gene call, TRBD2, goes unchecked for lack of DNA. Germline-derived CDR1 and CDR2 are SGDLS and YYNGEE. The CDR3 is made up of 20 amino acids. The CDR3: CASSLLGLAGGPSGANVLTF.

This sequence joins TRBV20-1 and TRBJ1-5. CDR3 size: 14 residues. Germline V gene lookup returns CDR1 DFQATT and CDR2 SNEGSKA (reference sequence). The CDR3 spells CSARVGYSNQPQHF.

The gene calls are TRBV5-5 and TRBJ2-7; the D call from TCRdb, TRBD2, cannot be confirmed without DNA. The CDR3 length is 15 residues. Germline CDR1 reads SGHKS; CDR2 reads YYEKEE (reference sequence). The CDR3 is CASSHGPLSSYEQYF.

The chain has TRBV7-8 and TRBJ2-1; absent DNA, TCRdb's TRBD2 call cannot be checked. CDR1 SGHVS and CDR2 FQNEAQ come from the germline V gene. The CDR3 has 16 residues. The CDR3 loop reads CASGVGGMPTYNEQFF.